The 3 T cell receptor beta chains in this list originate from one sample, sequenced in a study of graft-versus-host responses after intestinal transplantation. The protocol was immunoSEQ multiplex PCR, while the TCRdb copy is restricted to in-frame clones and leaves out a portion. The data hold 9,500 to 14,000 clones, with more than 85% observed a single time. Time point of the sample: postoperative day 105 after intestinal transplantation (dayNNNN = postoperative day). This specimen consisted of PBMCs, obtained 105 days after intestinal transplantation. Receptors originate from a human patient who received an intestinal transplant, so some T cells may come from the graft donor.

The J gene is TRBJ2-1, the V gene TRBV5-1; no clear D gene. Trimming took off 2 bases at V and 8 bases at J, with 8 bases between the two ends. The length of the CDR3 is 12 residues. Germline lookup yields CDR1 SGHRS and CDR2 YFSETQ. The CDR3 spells CASSLSPHEQFF. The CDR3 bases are TGCGCCAGCAGCTTAAGCCCCCATGAGCAGTTCTTC.

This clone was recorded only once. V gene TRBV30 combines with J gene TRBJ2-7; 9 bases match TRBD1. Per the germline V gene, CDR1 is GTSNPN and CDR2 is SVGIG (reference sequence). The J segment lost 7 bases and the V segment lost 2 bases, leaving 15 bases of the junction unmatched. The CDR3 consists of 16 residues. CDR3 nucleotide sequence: TGTGCCTGGAGTCCTCTAGTCTGGGACAGGGCTGGGGAGCAGTACTTC. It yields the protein CAWSPLVWDRAGEQYF.

This chain's CDR3 is CASSASGGADTGELFF. The CDR3 DNA reads as TGTGCCAGCAGCGCGAGCGGGGGGGCGGACACCGGGGAGCTGTTTTTT. The V and J genes are TRBV9 and TRBJ2-2; 10 nucleotides match TRBD2. The CDR3 loop spans 16 amino acids. Germline V lookup: CDR1 SGDLS, CDR2 YYNGEE. After removal of 3 bases from V and 3 bases from J, the junction contained 5 bases not matched to a gene.